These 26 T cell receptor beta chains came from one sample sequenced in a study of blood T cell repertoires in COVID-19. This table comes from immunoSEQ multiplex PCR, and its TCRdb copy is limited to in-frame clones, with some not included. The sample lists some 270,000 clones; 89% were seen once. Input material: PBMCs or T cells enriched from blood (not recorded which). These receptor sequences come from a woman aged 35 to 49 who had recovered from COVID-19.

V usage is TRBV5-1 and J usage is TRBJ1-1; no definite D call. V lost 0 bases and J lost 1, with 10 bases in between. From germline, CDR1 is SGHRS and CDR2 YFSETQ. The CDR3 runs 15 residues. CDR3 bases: TGCGCCAGCAGCTTGGTCGGCGACTGGAACACTGAAGCTTTCTTT. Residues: CASSLVGDWNTEAFF.

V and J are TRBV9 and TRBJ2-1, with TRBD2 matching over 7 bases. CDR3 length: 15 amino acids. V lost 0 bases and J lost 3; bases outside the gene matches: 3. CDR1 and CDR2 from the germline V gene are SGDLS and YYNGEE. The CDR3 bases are TGTGCCAGCAGCGTAGGAGGCGGGGGCTACAATGAGCAGTTCTTC. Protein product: CASSVGGGGYNEQFF.

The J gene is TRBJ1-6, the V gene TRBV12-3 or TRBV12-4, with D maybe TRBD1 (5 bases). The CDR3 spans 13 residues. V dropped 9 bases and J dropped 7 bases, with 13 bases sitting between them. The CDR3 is CASRRDSNSPLHF. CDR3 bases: TGTGCCAGTCGCAGGGATTCAAATTCACCCCTCCACTTT.

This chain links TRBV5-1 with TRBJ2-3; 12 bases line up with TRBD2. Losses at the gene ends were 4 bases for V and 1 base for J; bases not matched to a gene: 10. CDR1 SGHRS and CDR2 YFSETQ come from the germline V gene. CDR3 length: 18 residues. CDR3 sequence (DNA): TGCGCCAGCAGCACAGCTAGCGGGGGGGCGTTTGGCACAGATACGCAGTATTTT. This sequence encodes CASSTASGGAFGTDTQYF. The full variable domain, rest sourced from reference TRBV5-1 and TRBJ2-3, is KAGVTQTPRYLIKTRGQQVTLSCSPISGHRSVSWYQQTPGQGLQFLFEYFSETQRNKGNFPGRFSGRQFSNSRSEMNVSTLELGDSALYLCASSTASGGAFGTDTQYFGPGTRLTVL.

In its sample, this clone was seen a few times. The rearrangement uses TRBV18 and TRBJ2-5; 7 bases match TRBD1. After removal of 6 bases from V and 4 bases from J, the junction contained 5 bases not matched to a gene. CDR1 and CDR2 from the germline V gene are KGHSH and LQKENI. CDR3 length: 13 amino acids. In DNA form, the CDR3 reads TGTGCCAGCTCCCGACAGGGAAGAGAGACCCAGTACTTC. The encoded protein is CASSRQGRETQYF.

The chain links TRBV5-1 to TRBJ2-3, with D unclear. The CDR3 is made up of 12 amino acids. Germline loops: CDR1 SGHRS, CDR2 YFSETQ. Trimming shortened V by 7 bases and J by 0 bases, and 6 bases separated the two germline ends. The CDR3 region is CASGLSTDTQYF. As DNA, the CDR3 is TGCGCCAGCGGGCTGAGCACAGATACGCAGTATTTT.

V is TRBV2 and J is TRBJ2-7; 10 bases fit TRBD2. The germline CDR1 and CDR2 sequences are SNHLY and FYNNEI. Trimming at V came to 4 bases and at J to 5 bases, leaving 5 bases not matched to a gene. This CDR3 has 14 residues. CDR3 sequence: CASSGLAGAHEQYF. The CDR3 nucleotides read TGTGCCAGCAGTGGGCTAGCGGGGGCCCACGAGCAGTACTTC.

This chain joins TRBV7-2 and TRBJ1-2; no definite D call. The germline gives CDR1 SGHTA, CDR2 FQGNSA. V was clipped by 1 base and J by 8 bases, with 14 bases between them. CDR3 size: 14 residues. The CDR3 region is CASSLGVRNRGYTF. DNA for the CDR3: TGTGCCAGCAGCTTAGGAGTCAGGAATCGCGGCTACACCTTC.

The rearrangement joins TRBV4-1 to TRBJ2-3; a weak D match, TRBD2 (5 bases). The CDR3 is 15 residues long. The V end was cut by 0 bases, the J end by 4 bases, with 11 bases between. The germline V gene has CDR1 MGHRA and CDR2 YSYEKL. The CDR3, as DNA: TGCGCCAGCAGCCAAGACTCTGGGAGTGCAGATACGCAGTATTTT. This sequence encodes CASSQDSGSADTQYF.

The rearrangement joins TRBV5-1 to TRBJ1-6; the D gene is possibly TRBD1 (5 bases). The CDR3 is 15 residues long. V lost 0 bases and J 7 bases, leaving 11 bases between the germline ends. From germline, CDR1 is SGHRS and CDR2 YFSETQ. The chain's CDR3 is CASSLGGRENSPLHF. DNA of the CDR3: TGCGCCAGCAGCTTGGGGGGCAGAGAGAATTCACCCCTCCACTTT.

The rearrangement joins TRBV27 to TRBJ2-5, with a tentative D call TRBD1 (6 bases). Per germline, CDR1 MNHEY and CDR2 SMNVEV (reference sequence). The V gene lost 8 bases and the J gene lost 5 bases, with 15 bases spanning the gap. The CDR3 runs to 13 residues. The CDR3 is CASSPRGRETQYF. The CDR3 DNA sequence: TGTGCCAGCTCCCCCAGGGGCCGGGAGACCCAGTACTTC.

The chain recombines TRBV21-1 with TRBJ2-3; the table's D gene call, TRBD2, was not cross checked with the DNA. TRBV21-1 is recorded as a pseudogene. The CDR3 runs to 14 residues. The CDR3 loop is CASNPRRGTDTQYF. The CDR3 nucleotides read TGTGCCAGCAACCCACGGCGGGGCACAGATACGCAGTATTTT.

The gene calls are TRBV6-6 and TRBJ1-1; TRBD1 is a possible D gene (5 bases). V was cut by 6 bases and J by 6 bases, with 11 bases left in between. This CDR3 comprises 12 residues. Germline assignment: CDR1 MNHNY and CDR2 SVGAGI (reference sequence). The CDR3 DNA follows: TGTGCCAGCAGGGGCCCGGGGGCTGAAGCTTTCTTT. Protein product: CASRGPGAEAFF.

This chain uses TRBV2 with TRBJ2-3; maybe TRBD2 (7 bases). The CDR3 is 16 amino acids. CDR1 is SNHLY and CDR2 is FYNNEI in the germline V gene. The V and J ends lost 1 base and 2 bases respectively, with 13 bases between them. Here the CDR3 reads CASSEEGGGPTDTQYF. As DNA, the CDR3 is TGTGCCAGCAGTGAAGAAGGCGGGGGCCCCACAGATACGCAGTATTTT.

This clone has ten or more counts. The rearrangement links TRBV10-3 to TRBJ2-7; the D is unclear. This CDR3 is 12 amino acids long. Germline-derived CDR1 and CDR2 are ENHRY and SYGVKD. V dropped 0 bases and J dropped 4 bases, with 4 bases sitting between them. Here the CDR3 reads CAISESEYEQYF. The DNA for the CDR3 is TGTGCCATCAGTGAGTCGGAGTACGAGCAGTACTTC.

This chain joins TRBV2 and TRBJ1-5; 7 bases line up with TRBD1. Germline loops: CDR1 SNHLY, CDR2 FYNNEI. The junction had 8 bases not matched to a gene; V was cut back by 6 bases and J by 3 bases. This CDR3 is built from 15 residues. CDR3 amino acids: CASRGDRALNQPQHF. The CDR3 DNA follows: TGTGCCAGCAGGGGAGACAGGGCCCTCAATCAGCCCCAGCATTTT.

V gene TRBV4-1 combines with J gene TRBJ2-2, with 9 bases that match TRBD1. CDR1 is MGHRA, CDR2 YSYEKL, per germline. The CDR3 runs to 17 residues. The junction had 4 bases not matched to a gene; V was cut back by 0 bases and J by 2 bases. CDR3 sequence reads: CASSQDWTGANTGELFF. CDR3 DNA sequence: TGCGCCAGCAGCCAAGATTGGACAGGGGCAAACACCGGGGAGCTGTTTTTT.

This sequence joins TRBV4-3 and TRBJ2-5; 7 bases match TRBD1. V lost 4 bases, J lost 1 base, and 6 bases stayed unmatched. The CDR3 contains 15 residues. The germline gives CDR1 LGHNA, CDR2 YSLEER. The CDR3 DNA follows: TGCGCCAGCAGCCTTATGGACAGGCGCCAAGAGACCCAGTACTTC. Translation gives CASSLMDRRQETQYF.

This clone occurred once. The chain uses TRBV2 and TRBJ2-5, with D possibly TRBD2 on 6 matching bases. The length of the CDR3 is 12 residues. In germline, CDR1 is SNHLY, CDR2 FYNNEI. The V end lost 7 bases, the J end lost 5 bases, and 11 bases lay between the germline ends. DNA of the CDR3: TGTGCCAGCAATGTCGCGGGGGAGACCCAGTACTTC. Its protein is CASNVAGETQYF.

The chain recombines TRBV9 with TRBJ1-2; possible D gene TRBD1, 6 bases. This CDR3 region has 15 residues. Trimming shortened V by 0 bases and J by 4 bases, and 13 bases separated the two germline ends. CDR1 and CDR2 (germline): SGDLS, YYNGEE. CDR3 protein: CASSVVETGSYGYTF. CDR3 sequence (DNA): TGTGCCAGCAGCGTAGTTGAAACAGGGAGCTATGGCTACACCTTC.

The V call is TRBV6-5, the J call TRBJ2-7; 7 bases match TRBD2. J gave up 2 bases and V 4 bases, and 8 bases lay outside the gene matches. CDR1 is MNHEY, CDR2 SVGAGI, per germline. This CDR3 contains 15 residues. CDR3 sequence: CASSSSGGVAYEQYF. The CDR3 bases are TGTGCCAGCAGTTCCTCGGGGGGAGTTGCCTACGAGCAGTACTTC.

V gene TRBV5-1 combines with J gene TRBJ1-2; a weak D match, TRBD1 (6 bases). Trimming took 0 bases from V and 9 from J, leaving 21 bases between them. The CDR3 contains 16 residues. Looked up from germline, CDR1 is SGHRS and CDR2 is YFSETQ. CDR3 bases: TGCGCCAGCAGCTTGGCGGTTAGCAGGGGATCGATCCGCTACACCTTC. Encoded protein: CASSLAVSRGSIRYTF.

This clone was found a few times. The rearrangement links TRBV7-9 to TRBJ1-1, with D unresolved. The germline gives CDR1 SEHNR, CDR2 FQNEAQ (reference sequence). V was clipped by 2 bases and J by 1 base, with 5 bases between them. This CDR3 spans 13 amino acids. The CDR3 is CASSLQENTEAFF. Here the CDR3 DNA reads TGTGCCAGCAGCTTACAGGAGAACACTGAAGCTTTCTTT.

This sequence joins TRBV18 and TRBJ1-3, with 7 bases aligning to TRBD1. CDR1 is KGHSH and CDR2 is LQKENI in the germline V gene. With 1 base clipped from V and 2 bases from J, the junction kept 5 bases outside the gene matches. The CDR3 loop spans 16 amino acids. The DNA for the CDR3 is TGTGCCAGCTCACCACTCGAGACAGGGACTGGAAACACCATATATTTT. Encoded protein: CASSPLETGTGNTIYF.

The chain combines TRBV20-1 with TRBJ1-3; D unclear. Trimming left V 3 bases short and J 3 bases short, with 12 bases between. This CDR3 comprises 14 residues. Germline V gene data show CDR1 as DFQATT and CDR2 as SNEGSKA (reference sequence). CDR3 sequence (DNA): TGCAGTGCTAGTATCCGAGGAGATGGAAACACCATATATTTT. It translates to CSASIRGDGNTIYF.

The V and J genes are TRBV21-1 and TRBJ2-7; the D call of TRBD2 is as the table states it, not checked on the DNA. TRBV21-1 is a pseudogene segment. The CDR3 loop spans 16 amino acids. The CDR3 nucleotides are TGTGCCAGCAGCAAAAAGGTACTACGAGCAGTCCTCTCGCAGTACTTC. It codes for CASSKKVLRAVLSQYF.